This T cell receptor beta chain was captured in a study of blood T cells in healthy people across ages. For the second PCR, which ran for about 6 to 11 cycles, a sample-barcoded 5' primer and a J-beta primer mix were used. Using its own MiXCR run on the 5' RACE reads, TCRdb lists one record per CDR3 protein. The sample shows some 790,000 distinct CDR3 sequences, 25% to 35% of them seen only once. For every donor, a draw yielded 9.5 to 10 milliliters of peripheral blood. This clonotype was seen repeatedly, ten times or more. The germline V gene has CDR1 SEHNR and CDR2 FQNEAQ (reference sequence). The CDR3 has 17 amino acids. Trimming pared 3 bases from V and 0 bases from J, leaving 17 bases between.

The V gene is TRBV7-9, the J gene TRBJ1-2; the D is unclear. Sequencing was performed on blood. This TCR came from a woman older than 75 in good health. CDR3 DNA sequence: TGTGCCAGCAGCTTCCATCTGAACCGGGAGGCTAACTATGGCTACACCTTC. Its protein is CASSFHLNREANYGYTF.